Shown below are 27 T cell receptor beta chains from a single sample sequenced in a study of cytomegalovirus exposure and HLA in healthy donors listed by TCRdb under 2017. Preparation of the library involved the immunoSEQ multiplex PCR assay. For the multiplex PCR, a mixture combining 60 forward primers for TCR Vbeta segments and 13 reverse primers for TCR Jbeta segments was used. TCRdb took over this immuneACCESS table, retaining in-frame rearrangements with V and J assigned. Such tables are incomplete; in checked studies, under half of the missing clones stem from an unresolved V gene, and the remainder is unexplained. The sample's table covers more than 70,000 clones. The top ten clones comprise approximately 1.4% of the sample. Material for sequencing was PBMCs. Receptor source: a woman in her fifties or sixties in good health and CMV-seronegative.

Regarding this clone: The junction differs from germline at one of its ends, possibly a read error. V is TRBV7-7 and J is TRBJ2-1; D not certain. The germline V gene encodes CDR1 SSHAT and CDR2 FNYEAQ (reference sequence). This CDR3 is 14 amino acids long. Here the CDR3 reads CASSSDTGYNEQFF. CDR3 in DNA: TGTGCTAGCAGCTCCGACACCGGATACAATGAGCAGTTCTTC.

The DNA of the CDR3 is TGTGCCAGCAGTACGCAGGGCCAAGCTTTCTTT. Translated: CASSTQGQAFF. V and J are TRBV28 and TRBJ1-1; D might be TRBD1 (5 bases). The V gene's germline CDR1 is MDHEN and CDR2 SYDVKM. Between the trimmed V and J ends, which lost 5 bases and 9 bases, there was a span of 10 bases. This CDR3 has 11 residues.

V gene TRBV7-6 combines with J gene TRBJ2-1, with 7 bases identical to TRBD1. J was trimmed by 4 bases and V by 5 bases; bases with no gene match: 11. Germline CDR1 reads SGHVS; CDR2 reads FNYEAQ. The CDR3 spans 16 residues. CDR3 sequence (DNA): TGTGCCAGCAGCCAAAACCCATCAGGGGGTTACAATGAGCAGTTCTTC. It yields the protein CASSQNPSGGYNEQFF.

The chain combines TRBV6-6 with TRBJ1-2; 11 bases fit TRBD1. The CDR3 spans 14 residues. Trimming cost V 4 bases and J 7 bases; bases outside gene matches: 5. Germline V gives CDR1 MNHNY, CDR2 SVGAGI (reference sequence). CDR3 nucleotide sequence: TGTGCCAGCAGTTCCGGGACAGGGGGGGGTGGCTACACCTTC. Amino acid sequence: CASSSGTGGGGYTF.

The gene calls are TRBV6-5 and TRBJ1-1; D is perhaps TRBD1 (5 bases). The germline V and J ends were trimmed by 2 bases and 4 bases, with 11 bases remaining between them. Germline CDR1 and CDR2: MNHEY and SVGAGI. There are 14 residues in the CDR3. The CDR3 sequence: CASSYLRQGTEAFF. The CDR3 DNA reads TGTGCCAGCAGTTACCTTAGGCAGGGCACTGAAGCTTTCTTT.

This chain joins TRBV7-9 and TRBJ2-7; no clear D gene. From germline, CDR1 is SEHNR and CDR2 FQNEAQ (reference sequence). This CDR3 spans 11 amino acids. V was clipped by 5 bases and J by 4 bases, with 6 bases between them. This chain's CDR3 is CASSPQYEQYF. DNA for the CDR3: TGTGCCAGCAGCCCTCAGTACGAGCAGTACTTC.

The J gene is TRBJ2-3, the V gene TRBV6-5; 9 nucleotides match TRBD2. This CDR3 region has 14 residues. Germline V gives CDR1 MNHEY, CDR2 SVGAGI. Trimming cost V 4 bases and J 2 bases; bases outside gene matches: 1. CDR3: CASSLAGDTDTQYF. For the CDR3, the DNA is TGTGCCAGCAGTTTAGCGGGGGACACAGATACGCAGTATTTT.

The rearrangement uses TRBV11-2 and TRBJ1-4, with 7 bases lining up with TRBD1. Trimming took 5 bases from V and 3 from J; bases not matched to a gene: 6. The CDR3 loop spans 15 amino acids. The V gene's germline CDR1 is SGHAT and CDR2 FQNNGV. CDR3 sequence: CASSPAGQSNEKLFF. The CDR3 DNA follows: TGTGCCAGCAGCCCGGCGGGACAGTCTAATGAAAAACTGTTTTTT.

This chain joins TRBV10-3 and TRBJ2-4; the D gene is possibly TRBD2 (5 bases). Trimming pared 0 bases from V and 2 bases from J, leaving 8 bases between. The CDR3 length is 15 residues. Germline V lookup: CDR1 ENHRY, CDR2 SYGVKD. The CDR3 protein is CAISESGDPKNIQYF. The CDR3 DNA reads as TGTGCCATCAGTGAGTCCGGGGATCCCAAAAACATTCAGTACTTC.

The V gene is TRBV19, the J gene TRBJ1-5; D possibly corresponds to TRBD1 (6 bases). CDR1 is LNHDA and CDR2 is SQIVND in the germline V gene (reference sequence). The CDR3 contains 15 residues. Deletions cut 6 bases from V and 2 bases from J, with 14 bases between. The CDR3 region is CASSQQGGGNQPQHF. The CDR3 bases are TGTGCCAGTAGCCAGCAAGGGGGGGGCAATCAGCCCCAGCATTTT.

The chain combines TRBV7-3 with TRBJ2-2, with 9 bases identical to TRBD2. The CDR3 has 16 residues. V lost 0 bases to trimming and J lost 4 bases; unmatched junction nucleotides: 3. Germline V CDR1 and CDR2: SGHTA, FQGTGA. CDR3 sequence reads: CASSLTSGSGTGELFF. DNA for the CDR3: TGTGCCAGCAGCTTAACTAGCGGGAGTGGCACCGGGGAGCTGTTTTTT.

The gene calls are TRBV5-4 and TRBJ2-3; 9 nucleotides align to TRBD2. The CDR3 has 15 amino acids. CDR1 and CDR2 from the germline V gene are SGHNT and YYREEE (reference sequence). J gave up 4 bases and V 2 bases, and 5 bases lay outside the gene matches. The CDR3, as DNA: TGTGCCAGCAGCTTCGGCGGGAGGGGCCCAGATACGCAGTATTTT. Translated: CASSFGGRGPDTQYF.

The chain couples TRBV11-3 to TRBJ2-5; 10 positions agree with TRBD2. Per the germline V gene, CDR1 is SGHNT and CDR2 is YENEEA. This CDR3 is built from 16 residues. V shed 5 bases and J 1 base; nucleotides not matched to a gene: 7. The CDR3 sequence is CASSPNSSGSQETQYF. The DNA of the CDR3 is TGTGCCAGCAGCCCAAACTCTAGCGGGAGCCAAGAGACCCAGTACTTC.

The chain combines TRBV28 with TRBJ1-1; D is undetermined. V was shortened by 1 base and J by 4 bases, with 13 bases between the two germline ends. The CDR3 extends over 15 amino acids. Germline CDR1 and CDR2: MDHEN and SYDVKM. The CDR3 bases are TGTGCCAGCAGTTTATTAAGAAACACCCTCACTGAAGCTTTCTTT. Its translation is CASSLLRNTLTEAFF.

V is TRBV6-1 and J is TRBJ1-4, with TRBD1 matching over 8 bases. V lost 4 bases, J lost 5 bases, and 6 bases stayed unmatched. The CDR3 has 15 residues. CDR1 and CDR2 from the germline V gene are MNHNS and SASEGT. The CDR3 DNA is TGTGCCAGCAGTGGCGAGGGACAGGCCAATGAAAAACTGTTTTTT. As protein: CASSGEGQANEKLFF.

This sequence joins TRBV6-5 and TRBJ2-2, with D possibly matching TRBD1 (6 bases). The CDR3 extends over 15 amino acids. From germline, CDR1 is MNHEY and CDR2 SVGAGI. Trimming removed 0 bases at V and 8 bases at J, with 13 bases between. This CDR3 reads CASSYSWGRGGELFF. CDR3 nucleotides: TGTGCCAGCAGTTACTCCTGGGGGCGAGGTGGGGAGCTGTTTTTT.

The V gene is TRBV10-3, the J gene TRBJ2-3; 12 bases are a match to TRBD2. The CDR3 sequence is 14 residues long. V lost 10 bases and J lost 4; bases outside the gene matches: 6. The germline V gene encodes CDR1 ENHRY and CDR2 SYGVKD. In DNA, the CDR3 is TGTGCCACCGGACTAGCGGGATCCTCAGATACGCAGTATTTT. Translated: CATGLAGSSDTQYF.

The chain joins TRBV19 to TRBJ2-5, with a tentative D call TRBD2 (6 bases). CDR3 length: 14 residues. Trimming took 1 base from V and 1 from J, leaving 7 bases between them. Germline-derived CDR1 and CDR2 are LNHDA and SQIVND (reference sequence). CDR3 loop: CASSIAGAQETQYF. In DNA, the CDR3 is TGTGCCAGTAGTATAGCGGGAGCCCAAGAGACCCAGTACTTC.

The chain combines TRBV7-9 with TRBJ2-5; 13 nucleotides align to TRBD2. Germline V gives CDR1 SEHNR, CDR2 FQNEAQ (reference sequence). The CDR3 is 19 residues long. The junction had 9 bases not matched to a gene; V was cut back by 0 bases and J by 2 bases. The CDR3 region is CASSLALTSGRAFQETQYF. The CDR3 region has the DNA TGTGCCAGCAGCTTAGCACTTACTAGCGGGAGGGCCTTTCAAGAGACCCAGTACTTC.

This sequence joins TRBV5-1 and TRBJ2-1, with 13 positions matching TRBD2. The CDR3 sequence is 18 residues long. V lost 5 bases and J lost 4; bases outside the gene matches: 12. In germline, CDR1 is SGHRS, CDR2 YFSETQ. The CDR3 DNA reads TGCGCCAGCAGTTCGAATCCGGGACTAGCGGGACCGTACAATGAGCAGTTCTTC. Its protein product is CASSSNPGLAGPYNEQFF.

The V gene is TRBV4-3, the J gene TRBJ1-3; 7 bases match TRBD1. Trimming removed 0 bases from V and 0 bases from J; junction bases left unmatched: 2. This CDR3 has 16 residues. The germline CDR1 and CDR2 sequences are LGHNA and YSLEER. Here the CDR3 reads CASSQDRDSSGNTIYF. CDR3 nucleotide sequence: TGCGCCAGCAGCCAAGACCGGGACAGCTCTGGAAACACCATATATTTT.

The chain joins TRBV2 to TRBJ1-1; D is possibly TRBD1 (5 bases). Germline V gene lookup returns CDR1 SNHLY and CDR2 FYNNEI. Trimming removed 8 bases at V and 4 bases at J, with 14 bases between. This CDR3 contains 13 residues. CDR3 sequence (DNA): TGTGCCAGCCCCGCCAGGGAGGCCACTGAAGCTTTCTTT. Encoded protein: CASPAREATEAFF.

Comment on this clone: Other DNA sequences in this specimen translate into the identical CDR3. The chain links TRBV7-2 to TRBJ2-5, with 9 positions matching TRBD2. V was clipped by 2 bases and J by 1 base; unmatched bases: 5. Germline V gives CDR1 SGHTA, CDR2 FQGNSA. The CDR3 covers 16 residues. The CDR3 DNA is TGTGCCAGCAGCTTAAGTTCTAGCGGGATCCAAGAGACCCAGTACTTC. It specifies CASSLSSSGIQETQYF. Full variable domain (rest looked up from reference TRBV7-2 and TRBJ2-5): GAGVSQSPSNKVTEKGKDVELRCDPISGHTALYWYRQSLGQGLEFLIYFQGNSAPDKSGLPSDRFSAERTGGSVSTLTIQRTQQEDSAVYLCASSLSSSGIQETQYFGPGTRLLVL.

The chain is built from TRBV27 and TRBJ2-1; 12 nucleotides agree with TRBD2. The ends lost 6 bases at V and 4 bases at J; junction bases unmatched: 4. CDR1 and CDR2 from the germline V gene are MNHEY and SMNVEV (reference sequence). The CDR3 has 15 residues. CDR3 loop: CASRSGLAGYNEQFF. For the CDR3, the DNA is TGTGCCAGCAGGTCGGGACTAGCGGGTTACAATGAGCAGTTCTTC.

In DNA, the CDR3 is TGTGCCATCAGTGAGTCAGTGACAGTCTACGAGCAGTACTTC. Translated, it gives CAISESVTVYEQYF. The genes are TRBV10-3 and TRBJ2-7, with D possibly matching TRBD1 (5 bases). Deletions cut 0 bases from V and 3 bases from J, with 9 bases between. This CDR3 is 14 amino acids long. Germline CDR1 ENHRY, CDR2 SYGVKD.

The chain is built from TRBV9 and TRBJ2-5; 7 bases are shared with TRBD2. CDR3 length: 17 amino acids. After removal of 4 bases from V and 3 bases from J, the junction contained 15 bases not matched to a gene. The V gene's germline CDR1 is SGDLS and CDR2 YYNGEE. In nucleotides, the CDR3 is TGTGCCAGCAGCCTCAGGATGGCGGGAGTGGGAGAAGAGACCCAGTACTTC. It specifies CASSLRMAGVGEETQYF.

V gene TRBV7-2 combines with J gene TRBJ2-7, with 9 bases lining up with TRBD1. The germline CDR1 and CDR2 sequences are SGHTA and FQGNSA. This CDR3 has 15 amino acids. Trimming at V came to 1 base and at J to 3 bases, leaving 4 bases not matched to a gene. The CDR3: CASSLGQGDGYEQYF. CDR3 bases: TGTGCCAGCAGCTTAGGACAGGGGGATGGCTACGAGCAGTACTTC. The entire variable domain, with the rest obtained from reference TRBV7-2 and TRBJ2-7, is as follows: GAGVSQSPSNKVTEKGKDVELRCDPISGHTALYWYRQSLGQGLEFLIYFQGNSAPDKSGLPSDRFSAERTGGSVSTLTIQRTQQEDSAVYLCASSLGQGDGYEQYFGPGTRLTVT.